Below are 16 T cell receptor beta chains sequenced from a single sample in a study of human T cells and chemical hapten exposure. TCRdb reprocessed the RACE reads with MiXCR, giving one entry per CDR3 protein. The table lists approximately 400,000 distinct CDR3 sequences, more than 4.5% of them singletons. Time point in this sample: pre-sensitization, week 0. Treatment reported: therapeutic diphenylcyclopropenone sensitization with weekly scalp DPC. Here the sequenced sample was whole blood, taken in connection with sensitization to the hapten diphenylcyclopropenone (DPC). These receptors were collected from a woman aged 45-60 years with alopecia areata. Some clones in this sample may be carry-over from other donors' samples.

This clonotype has more than one count but fewer than ten. The chain is built from TRBV6-6 and TRBJ1-2; D possibly corresponds to TRBD1 (5 bases). Germline V gene sequence: CDR1 MNHNY, CDR2 SVGAGI (reference sequence). Deletions cut 0 bases from V and 2 bases from J, with 7 bases between. This CDR3 has 14 residues. This chain's CDR3 is CASSYSQGNYGYTF. Here the CDR3 DNA reads TGTGCCAGCAGTTACTCCCAGGGAAACTATGGCTACACCTTC.

J is TRBJ1-1 and V is TRBV4-3; 7 bases align to TRBD1. The CDR3 runs 13 residues. Germline CDR1 LGHNA, CDR2 YSLEER. With 8 bases clipped from V and 9 bases from J, the junction kept 12 bases outside the gene matches. The CDR3 reads CASAQAGGGKAFF. CDR3 DNA: TGCGCCAGCGCCCAGGCAGGAGGGGGCAAAGCTTTCTTT.

The V and J genes are TRBV11-2 and TRBJ1-3; D is unclear. V was clipped by 3 bases and J by 0 bases, with 9 bases between them. The CDR3 totals 15 residues. Per germline, CDR1 SGHAT and CDR2 FQNNGV. The CDR3 here is CASSLRPDSGNTIYF. The CDR3 coding sequence is TGTGCCAGCAGCTTGCGTCCAGACTCTGGAAACACCATATATTTT.

This clonotype was picked up many times. The genes are TRBV2 and TRBJ2-7, with 8 bases aligning to TRBD2. The CDR3 loop spans 13 amino acids. The germline V gene encodes CDR1 SNHLY and CDR2 FYNNEI. V shed 7 bases and J 4 bases; nucleotides not matched to a gene: 6. CDR3 protein: CASKPGGGYEQYF. The CDR3 DNA follows: TGTGCCAGCAAGCCCGGCGGGGGGTACGAGCAGTACTTC.

Many counts were recorded for this clonotype. Here the CDR3 reads CASMVGTDNSPLHF. In DNA form, the CDR3 reads TGTGCCAGCATGGTAGGGACAGATAATTCACCCCTCCACTTT. The rearrangement uses TRBV2 and TRBJ1-6, with 7 bases aligning to TRBD1. This CDR3 has 14 residues. The V and J ends lost 7 bases and 5 bases, in that order; junction bases with no gene match: 5. CDR1 and CDR2 (germline): SNHLY, FYNNEI.

At least ten counts were recorded for this clonotype. The chain is built from TRBV11-3 and TRBJ2-1; TRBD2 is a possible D gene (5 bases). The CDR3 loop spans 16 amino acids. The V gene lost 5 bases and the J gene lost 10 bases, with 24 bases spanning the gap. Germline-derived CDR1 and CDR2 are SGHNT and YENEEA. The CDR3 DNA reads as TGTGCCAGCAGCCATTCATCGGCTAGCACCCAAAGAGAGCAGTTCTTC. Translating gives CASSHSSASTQREQFF.

V usage is TRBV10-3 and J usage is TRBJ1-2, with TRBD1 matching 8 bases. The junction had 3 bases not matched to a gene; V was cut back by 9 bases and J by 6 bases. Germline V CDR1 and CDR2: ENHRY, SYGVKD. The CDR3 contains 11 residues. This chain's CDR3 is CAIQGDNGYTF. The CDR3 DNA sequence: TGTGCCATACAGGGGGACAATGGCTACACCTTC.

Many counts were recorded for this clonotype. V usage is TRBV7-2 and J usage is TRBJ1-6; possible D gene TRBD1, 5 bases. The CDR3 has 17 amino acids. Germline V gene sequence: CDR1 SGHTA, CDR2 FQGNSA. Trimming shortened V by 4 bases and J by 0 bases, and 13 bases separated the two germline ends. CDR3: CASSSGTAYSYNSPLHF. DNA of the CDR3: TGTGCCAGCAGCTCCGGGACGGCTTACTCCTATAATTCACCCCTCCACTTT.

This clonotype was counted a few times. J is TRBJ2-1 and V is TRBV7-9; TRBD2 matches 7 bases. The CDR3 consists of 16 residues. Unmatched junction bases numbered 5, after V lost 1 base and J lost 2 bases. The V gene's germline CDR1 is SEHNR and CDR2 FQNEAQ (reference sequence). The CDR3 spells CASSLVGTKAYNEQFF. In DNA form, the CDR3 reads TGTGCCAGCAGCTTAGTCGGGACTAAAGCCTACAATGAGCAGTTCTTC.

This clonotype was found a few times. V and J are TRBV10-3 and TRBJ1-2, with D possibly TRBD1 on 5 matching bases. The V end was cut by 5 bases, the J end by 5 bases, with 9 bases between. Germline-derived CDR1 and CDR2 are ENHRY and SYGVKD. This CDR3 has 12 amino acids. This chain's CDR3 is CAISSPGYGYTF. The CDR3 region has the DNA TGTGCCATCAGTAGCCCAGGGTATGGCTACACCTTC.

The chain has TRBV7-9 and TRBJ2-3; no clear D gene. Trimming left V 5 bases short and J 6 bases short, with 3 bases between. The germline V gene has CDR1 SEHNR and CDR2 FQNEAQ (reference sequence). CDR3 length equals 10 residues. As DNA, the CDR3 is TGTGCCAGCAGCCAGGATACGCAGTATTTT. Translated: CASSQDTQYF.

In this sample, this clonotype turned up many times. This chain joins TRBV7-2 and TRBJ1-5; 8 bases line up with TRBD1. V lost 3 bases to trimming and J lost 5 bases; unmatched junction nucleotides: 3. The CDR3 is made up of 14 amino acids. Per germline, CDR1 SGHTA and CDR2 FQGNSA. The CDR3 here is CASSLDREDQPQHF. The DNA for the CDR3 is TGTGCCAGCAGCTTGGACAGGGAGGATCAGCCCCAGCATTTT.

V gene TRBV20-1 combines with J gene TRBJ1-5, with 12 bases lining up with TRBD1. The length of the CDR3 is 15 residues. After removal of 3 bases from V and 2 bases from J, the junction contained 2 bases not matched to a gene. CDR1 is DFQATT and CDR2 is SNEGSKA in the germline V gene (reference sequence). The CDR3, as DNA: TGCAGTGCTAGGGGACAGGGGGCAGGCAATCAGCCCCAGCATTTT. This codes for CSARGQGAGNQPQHF.

The table lists this clonotype with many counts. The chain combines TRBV10-2 with TRBJ2-1; 8 nucleotides agree with TRBD1. The CDR3 is 13 amino acids. The germline V gene has CDR1 WSHSY and CDR2 SAAADI. The trim removed 7 bases at V and 5 bases at J, leaving 4 bases unmatched. In DNA, the CDR3 is TGCGCCAGCATTGGACAGGGCAACAATGAGCAGTTCTTC. Translating gives CASIGQGNNEQFF.

This clonotype has a handful of counts. This chain links TRBV30 with TRBJ2-1; unclear D gene. Germline CDR1 is GTSNPN and CDR2 is SVGIG (reference sequence). This CDR3 spans 12 amino acids. V lost 2 bases and J 10 bases, leaving 12 bases between the germline ends. The CDR3 reads CAWSQSPVEQFF. The CDR3 nucleotides are TGTGCCTGGAGTCAGTCCCCCGTGGAGCAGTTCTTC.

This clonotype was seen only a few times. V usage is TRBV7-6 and J usage is TRBJ2-3; D is possibly TRBD1 (5 bases). V was pared by 5 bases and J by 8 bases, with 17 bases between. This CDR3 region has 14 residues. Germline V gives CDR1 SGHVS, CDR2 FNYEAQ. The CDR3 DNA follows: TGTGCCAGCAGCGAGAGGCTTGGGGCCCCTACGCAGTATTTT. The encoded protein is CASSERLGAPTQYF.